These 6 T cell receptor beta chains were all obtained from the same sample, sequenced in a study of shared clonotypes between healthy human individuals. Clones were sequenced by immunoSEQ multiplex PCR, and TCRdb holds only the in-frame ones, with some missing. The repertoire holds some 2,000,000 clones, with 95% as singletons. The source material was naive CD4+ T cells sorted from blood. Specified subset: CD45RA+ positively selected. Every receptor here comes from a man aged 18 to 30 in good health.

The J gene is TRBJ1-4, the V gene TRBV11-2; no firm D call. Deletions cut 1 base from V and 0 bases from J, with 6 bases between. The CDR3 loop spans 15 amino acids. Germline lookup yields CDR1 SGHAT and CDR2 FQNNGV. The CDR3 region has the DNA TGTGCCAGCAGCTTAGTTGGGGCAACTAATGAAAAACTGTTTTTT. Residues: CASSLVGATNEKLFF. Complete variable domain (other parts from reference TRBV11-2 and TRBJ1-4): EAGVAQSPRYKIIEKRQSVAFWCNPISGHATLYWYQQILGQGPKLLIQFQNNGVVDDSQLPKDRFSAERLKGVDSTLKIQPAKLEDSAVYLCASSLVGATNEKLFFGSGTQLSVL.

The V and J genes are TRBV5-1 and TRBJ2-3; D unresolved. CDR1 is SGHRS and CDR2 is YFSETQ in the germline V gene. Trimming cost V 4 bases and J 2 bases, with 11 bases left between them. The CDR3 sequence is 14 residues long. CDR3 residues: CASSLLTYTDTQYF. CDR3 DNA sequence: TGCGCCAGCAGCCTTCTAACCTACACAGATACGCAGTATTTT. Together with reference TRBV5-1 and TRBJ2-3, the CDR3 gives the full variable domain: KAGVTQTPRYLIKTRGQQVTLSCSPISGHRSVSWYQQTPGQGLQFLFEYFSETQRNKGNFPGRFSGRQFSNSRSEMNVSTLELGDSALYLCASSLLTYTDTQYFGPGTRLTVL.

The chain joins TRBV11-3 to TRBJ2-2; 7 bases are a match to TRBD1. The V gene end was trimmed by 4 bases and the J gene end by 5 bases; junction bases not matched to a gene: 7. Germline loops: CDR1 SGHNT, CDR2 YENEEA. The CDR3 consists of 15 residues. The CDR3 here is CASSSRQGLTGELFF. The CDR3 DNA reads TGTGCCAGCAGCTCCCGACAGGGTTTGACCGGGGAGCTGTTTTTT. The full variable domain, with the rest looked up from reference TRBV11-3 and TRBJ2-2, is EAGVVQSPRYKIIEKKQPVAFWCNPISGHNTLYWYLQNLGQGPELLIRYENEEAVDDSQLPKDRFSAERLKGVDSTLKIQPAELGDSAVYLCASSSRQGLTGELFFGEGSRLTVL.

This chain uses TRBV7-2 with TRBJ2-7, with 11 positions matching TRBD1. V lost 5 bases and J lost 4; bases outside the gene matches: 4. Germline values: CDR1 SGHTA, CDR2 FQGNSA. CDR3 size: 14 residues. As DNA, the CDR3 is TGTGCCAGCAGCGTCCGGGACAGGGGGTACGAGCAGTACTTC. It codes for CASSVRDRGYEQYF.

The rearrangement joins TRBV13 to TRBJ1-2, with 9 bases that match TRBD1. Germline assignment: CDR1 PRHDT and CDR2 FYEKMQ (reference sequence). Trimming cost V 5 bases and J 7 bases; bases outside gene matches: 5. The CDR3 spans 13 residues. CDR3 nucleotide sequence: TGTGCCAGCAGCCAACAGGGGGCGGGTGGCTACACCTTC. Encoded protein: CASSQQGAGGYTF.

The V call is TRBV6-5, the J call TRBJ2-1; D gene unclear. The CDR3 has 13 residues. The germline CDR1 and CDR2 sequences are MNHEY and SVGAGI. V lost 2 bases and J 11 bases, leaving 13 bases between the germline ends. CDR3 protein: CASSYPASDQQFF. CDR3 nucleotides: TGTGCCAGCAGTTACCCCGCTTCTGACCAGCAGTTCTTC.